The 30 T cell receptor beta chains in this list originate from one sample, sequenced in a study of T cell clonotyping in hematopoietic cell transplantation. Repertoires were generated with immunoSEQ multiplex PCR, while TCRdb's copy carries only in-frame clones and drops some. The sample holds some 17,000 clones, about 84% seen once. This specimen was PBMCs, taken 100 days after allogeneic stem cell transplant. These TCRs come from a male patient aged 60 to 75 who had an allogeneic stem cell transplant from a related donor, so the T cells may come from the graft donor. Some clones in this sample may be carry-over from other donors' samples.

The genes are TRBV4-2 and TRBJ2-5, with no clear D. Trimming took off 0 bases at V and 2 bases at J, with 10 bases between the two ends. Germline assignment: CDR1 LGHNA and CDR2 YNFKEQ. The CDR3 totals 15 residues. CDR3 bases: TGTGCCAGCAGCCAAGATTGGCAAACTCAAGAGACCCAGTACTTC. Protein sequence: CASSQDWQTQETQYF.

The J gene is TRBJ1-1, the V gene TRBV6-4; D is unclear. Germline CDR1 MRHNA, CDR2 SNTAGT. This CDR3 is 15 amino acids long. Trimming removed 5 bases from V and 5 bases from J, with 18 bases in between. CDR3 protein: CASSQNSLTVTEAFF. DNA for the CDR3: TGTGCCAGCAGTCAGAACTCGCTCACTGTAACTGAAGCTTTCTTT.

The V call is TRBV6-4, the J call TRBJ1-5; D is ambiguous. Trimming removed 5 bases from V and 3 bases from J, with 8 bases in between. The CDR3 spans 13 residues. Germline lookup yields CDR1 MRHNA and CDR2 SNTAGT. The CDR3 region is CASSPGPNQPQHF. For the CDR3, the DNA is TGTGCCAGCAGTCCCGGACCCAATCAGCCCCAGCATTTT.

The J gene is TRBJ1-4, the V gene TRBV6-5; the match to TRBD1 covers 7 bases. V gave up 3 bases and J gave up 8 bases; unmatched junction bases: 6. The germline gives CDR1 MNHEY, CDR2 SVGAGI. This CDR3 is built from 14 residues. The CDR3 DNA is TGTGCCAGCAGTTATAAACAGGGGTTGGAAAAACTGTTTTTT. This encodes CASSYKQGLEKLFF.

The chain links TRBV29-1 to TRBJ2-7; weak D call: TRBD1 (5 bases). The CDR3 is 13 amino acids. Looked up from germline, CDR1 is SQVTM and CDR2 is ANQGSEA. Trimming took 1 base from V and 5 from J, leaving 12 bases between them. CDR3 region: CSVEGLIRDEQYF. DNA for the CDR3: TGCAGCGTTGAAGGTCTAATCAGGGACGAGCAGTACTTC.

The chain has TRBV4-3 and TRBJ1-1; a possible D gene is TRBD1 (6 bases). This CDR3 is 15 amino acids long. V gave up 1 base and J gave up 0 bases, with 9 bases separating them. Germline lookup yields CDR1 LGHNA and CDR2 YSLEER. The CDR3 DNA is TGCGCCAGCAGCCAAGTAGGACAGTTGAACACTGAAGCTTTCTTT. This translates into CASSQVGQLNTEAFF.

This clone showed up just once. The chain couples TRBV6-4 to TRBJ2-1; no definite D call. Germline assignment: CDR1 MRHNA and CDR2 SNTAGT. This CDR3 has 13 residues. Deletions cut 0 bases from V and 6 bases from J, with 6 bases between. CDR3 residues: CASSDSTLNEQFF. CDR3 sequence (DNA): TGTGCCAGCAGTGACTCGACCCTCAATGAGCAGTTCTTC.

The chain joins TRBV7-9 to TRBJ1-6, with D unresolved. The CDR3 has 14 amino acids. V was trimmed by 1 base and J by 10 bases, leaving 11 bases between them. CDR1 is SEHNR and CDR2 is FQNEAQ in the germline V gene (reference sequence). The CDR3 DNA follows: TGTGCCAGCAGCTTAGGGGAAGATAGATCACCCCTCCACTTT. It is translated as CASSLGEDRSPLHF.

This chain uses TRBV5-1 with TRBJ2-1; D possibly corresponds to TRBD1 (5 bases). Trimming removed 4 bases at V and 5 bases at J, with 10 bases between. The germline V gene has CDR1 SGHRS and CDR2 YFSETQ. This CDR3 is 13 amino acids long. The CDR3 spells CASSLQVNNEQFF. In nucleotides, the CDR3 is TGCGCCAGCAGCCTACAGGTTAACAATGAGCAGTTCTTC.

This chain connects TRBV7-9 to TRBJ2-1; 10 positions agree with TRBD1. Germline CDR1 is SEHNR and CDR2 is FQNEAQ (reference sequence). The length of the CDR3 is 15 residues. With 5 bases clipped from V and 7 bases from J, the junction kept 8 bases outside the gene matches. DNA for the CDR3: TGTGCCAGCAGCCCGCCGGGACAGGGGTCGAATGAGCAGTTCTTC. It translates to CASSPPGQGSNEQFF. The entire variable domain, with the rest obtained from reference TRBV7-9 and TRBJ2-1, is as follows: DTGVSQNPRHKITKRGQNVTFRCDPISEHNRLYWYRQTLGQGPEFLTYFQNEAQLEKSRLLSDRFSAERPKGSFSTLEIQRTEQGDSAMYLCASSPPGQGSNEQFFGPGTRLTVL.

This chain links TRBV19 with TRBJ2-2; D is unresolved. CDR1 and CDR2 from the germline V gene are LNHDA and SQIVND (reference sequence). CDR3 length: 14 amino acids. The V gene lost 4 bases and the J gene lost 1 base, with 7 bases spanning the gap. The CDR3 reads CASSRARNTGELFF. CDR3 DNA: TGTGCCAGTAGTAGGGCGAGGAACACCGGGGAGCTGTTTTTT.

This clone is a singleton in its sample. The rearrangement links TRBV5-6 to TRBJ1-1, with a weak D call TRBD1 (6 bases). V gave up 4 bases and J gave up 4 bases, with 14 bases separating them. Germline assignment: CDR1 SGHDT and CDR2 YYEEEE. The CDR3 runs to 14 residues. The DNA of the CDR3 is TGTGCCAGCAGCGGGGACACCGGGGTCACTGAAGCTTTCTTT. Translating gives CASSGDTGVTEAFF.

The chain is built from TRBV7-9 and TRBJ1-6, with D hard to call. CDR1 and CDR2 (germline): SEHNR, FQNEAQ (reference sequence). The CDR3 is 12 amino acids. V lost 3 bases and J 6 bases, leaving 3 bases between the germline ends. CDR3 protein: CASSFGNSPLHF. CDR3 DNA sequence: TGTGCCAGCAGCTTCGGTAATTCACCCCTCCACTTT.

The CDR3 coding sequence is TGTGCCAGCAGCCGGGACGGTAGTTTCACAGATACGCAGTATTTT. It specifies CASSRDGSFTDTQYF. The chain has TRBV7-2 and TRBJ2-3; D may correspond to TRBD1 or TRBD2 (5 bases each). The germline V and J ends were trimmed by 5 bases and 2 bases, with 14 bases remaining between them. The germline CDR1 and CDR2 sequences are SGHTA and FQGNSA. This CDR3 is built from 15 residues.

V usage is TRBV5-1 and J usage is TRBJ2-2; D possibly corresponds to TRBD2 (5 bases). V lost 0 bases to trimming and J lost 0 bases, with 18 bases between them. The CDR3 has 19 residues. Germline V lookup: CDR1 SGHRS, CDR2 YFSETQ. The CDR3 DNA follows: TGCGCCAGCAGCTTGGACCTTAGTGACTATTACGCGAACACCGGGGAGCTGTTTTTT. It is translated as CASSLDLSDYYANTGELFF.

The chain recombines TRBV19 with TRBJ1-5; the D is unclear. The CDR3 is 13 amino acids. Germline values: CDR1 LNHDA, CDR2 SQIVND (reference sequence). The V and J ends lost 3 bases and 10 bases respectively, with 13 bases between them. CDR3 in amino acids: CASSITTSLPQHF. The CDR3, as DNA: TGTGCCAGTAGTATCACGACATCTCTACCCCAGCATTTT.

V gene TRBV11-3 combines with J gene TRBJ1-1; D gene ambiguous. The ends were cut back, 4 bases at V and 0 bases at J, with 9 bases in the middle. Looked up from germline, CDR1 is SGHNT and CDR2 is YENEEA. This CDR3 contains 14 residues. The CDR3 region is CASSSDALNTEAFF. The CDR3 DNA reads TGTGCCAGCAGCTCGGACGCACTGAACACTGAAGCTTTCTTT.

This clone has more than one count but fewer than ten. The chain is built from TRBV19 and TRBJ1-3; D gene ambiguous. The CDR3 length is 16 residues. CDR1 LNHDA and CDR2 SQIVND come from the germline V gene (reference sequence). With 3 bases removed from V and 2 bases from J, the gap between germline ends came to 14 bases. The CDR3 nucleotides read TGTGCCAGTAGTATCCGTCCGGGAGTTACTGGAAACACCATATATTTT. Protein sequence: CASSIRPGVTGNTIYF.

Only a few counts were recorded for this clone. The genes are TRBV19 and TRBJ1-5; a possible D gene is TRBD1 (6 bases). Germline V gives CDR1 LNHDA, CDR2 SQIVND (reference sequence). V lost 3 bases and J 7 bases, leaving 13 bases between the germline ends. This CDR3 contains 14 residues. The CDR3 bases are TGTGCCAGTAGTATTGTGGGGGCAGGGCAGCCCCAGCATTTT. Protein: CASSIVGAGQPQHF.

V and J are TRBV19 and TRBJ1-5; TRBD1 is a possible D gene (5 bases). V lost 8 bases, J lost 1 base, and 9 bases lay in between. The V gene's germline CDR1 is LNHDA and CDR2 SQIVND (reference sequence). The CDR3 has 13 amino acids. The CDR3 loop reads CASGRGSNQPQHF. The CDR3 DNA follows: TGTGCCAGTGGGCGGGGGAGCAATCAGCCCCAGCATTTT.

Regarding this clone: Germline is not matched at one junction end, which may reflect a read error. The chain links TRBV6-1 to TRBJ1-1; maybe TRBD1 (5 bases). CDR1 and CDR2 (germline): MNHNS, SASEGT. The CDR3 has 14 residues. DNA for the CDR3: TGTGCCAGCAGTCAGGACATTGGGAACACTGTAGCTTTCTTT. It encodes CASSQDIGNTVAFF.

V usage is TRBV5-1 and J usage is TRBJ1-3; D is ambiguous. This CDR3 has 16 amino acids. Trimming stripped 0 bases from V and 4 bases from J, with 14 bases between. CDR1 and CDR2 from the germline V gene are SGHRS and YFSETQ. Written as DNA, the CDR3 is TGCGCCAGCAGCTTGGCTTCTGGACCTCAGGGAAACACCATATATTTT. Amino acids: CASSLASGPQGNTIYF.

This chain uses TRBV28 with TRBJ2-5; unclear D gene. Germline V CDR1 and CDR2: MDHEN, SYDVKM. Trimming took off 7 bases at V and 5 bases at J, with 14 bases between the two ends. This CDR3 is 13 amino acids long. The CDR3 loop reads CASKKGSLETQYF. For the CDR3, the DNA is TGTGCCAGCAAGAAGGGCAGTTTGGAGACCCAGTACTTC. The complete variable domain, with remaining parts taken from reference TRBV28 and TRBJ2-5, reads DVKVTQSSRYLVKRTGEKVFLECVQDMDHENMFWYRQDPGLGLRLIYFSYDVKMKEKGDIPEGYSVSREKKERFSLILESASTNQTSMYLCASKKGSLETQYFGPGTRLLVL.

V and J are TRBV27 and TRBJ1-6; 8 positions match TRBD1. The CDR3 has 12 amino acids. In germline, CDR1 is MNHEY, CDR2 SMNVEV (reference sequence). After removal of 5 bases from V and 16 bases from J, the junction contained 7 bases not matched to a gene. In nucleotides, the CDR3 is TGTGCCAGCAGTCCTCCACAGGGGGATCTCCACTTT. As protein: CASSPPQGDLHF.

This clone has more than one count but fewer than ten. This CDR3 is CASRPPRDTGELFF. Written as DNA, the CDR3 is TGTGCCAGCAGACCCCCCAGGGACACCGGGGAGCTGTTTTTT. The rearrangement uses TRBV6-5 and TRBJ2-2, with a tentative D call TRBD1 (5 bases). The V end lost 6 bases, the J end lost 3 bases, and 11 bases lay between the germline ends. The CDR3 covers 14 residues. CDR1 and CDR2 from the germline V gene are MNHEY and SVGAGI.

In this sample, this clone turned up a few times. The chain employs TRBV7-6 and TRBJ2-2; tentatively, D is TRBD1 (6 bases). V shed 3 bases and J shed 1 base, with 21 bases lying between them. The germline CDR1 and CDR2 sequences are SGHVS and FNYEAQ. The CDR3 totals 19 residues. The CDR3 is CASSFPSNFDRLNTGELFF. In DNA, the CDR3 is TGTGCCAGCAGCTTTCCCTCCAACTTCGACAGGTTGAACACCGGGGAGCTGTTTTTT.

V gene TRBV28 combines with J gene TRBJ2-3; no reliable D call. The germline V gene encodes CDR1 MDHEN and CDR2 SYDVKM. The CDR3 spans 15 residues. V was trimmed by 7 bases and J by 8 bases, leaving 22 bases between them. The chain's CDR3 is CASNQRPISSGTQYF. The CDR3 DNA follows: TGTGCCAGCAATCAAAGGCCAATCTCTTCAGGTACGCAGTATTTT.

The CDR3 loop reads CASSLAGYQPQHF. In nucleotides, the CDR3 is TGTGCCAGCAGTTTGGCGGGGTACCAGCCCCAGCATTTT. The chain uses TRBV28 and TRBJ1-5, with unresolved D. The CDR3 length is 13 residues. V was clipped by 3 bases and J by 7 bases, with 10 bases between them. Germline CDR1 and CDR2: MDHEN and SYDVKM.

The genes are TRBV5-1 and TRBJ1-4; D is undetermined. Trimming cost V 1 base and J 4 bases, with 8 bases left between them. Germline V gene data show CDR1 as SGHRS and CDR2 as YFSETQ. The CDR3 runs to 14 residues. The CDR3 nucleotides are TGCGCCAGCAGCTTGCTTGACCGTAATGAAAAACTGTTTTTT. It yields the protein CASSLLDRNEKLFF.

This chain links TRBV4-3 with TRBJ2-7; TRBD1 might be the D (6 bases). The CDR3 is 14 amino acids. V was shortened by 0 bases and J by 5 bases, with 11 bases between the two germline ends. The V gene's germline CDR1 is LGHNA and CDR2 YSLEER. Here the CDR3 reads CASSQDLRGHEQYF. In DNA form, the CDR3 reads TGCGCCAGCAGCCAAGACCTCAGGGGCCACGAGCAGTACTTC.